A single sample is the source of the 11 T cell receptor beta chains below, sequenced in a study of cytomegalovirus exposure and HLA in healthy donors. The PCR employed 60 Vbeta primers together with 13 Jbeta primers. The protocol was immunoSEQ multiplex PCR, while the TCRdb copy is restricted to in-frame clones and leaves out a portion. The table records more than 90,000 clones, 70% to 85% of them present only once. Material: PBMCs. Receptors originate from a man aged 50 to 59 in good health and CMV-seronegative.

The chain couples TRBV2 to TRBJ2-1; the match to TRBD2 covers 11 bases. CDR3 length equals 14 residues. Germline V gene data show CDR1 as SNHLY and CDR2 as FYNNEI. The V gene end was trimmed by 3 bases and the J gene end by 15 bases; junction bases not matched to a gene: 10. CDR3 loop: CASSEDGSGRALFF. As DNA, the CDR3 is TGTGCCAGCAGTGAGGATGGTAGCGGGAGGGCCTTGTTCTTC.

The chain carries TRBV28 and TRBJ1-2; D not certain. Trimming removed 7 bases from V and 4 bases from J, with 25 bases in between. This CDR3 contains 17 residues. Germline V gives CDR1 MDHEN, CDR2 SYDVKM. CDR3 in amino acids: CASTQPGELEVGYGYTF. DNA for the CDR3: TGTGCCAGCACCCAACCAGGCGAGTTGGAGGTTGGCTATGGCTACACCTTC.

This clone was picked up a small number of times. V and J are TRBV7-3 and TRBJ2-1; 7 nucleotides align to TRBD1. Looked up from germline, CDR1 is SGHTA and CDR2 is FQGTGA. The ends lost 2 bases at V and 8 bases at J; junction bases unmatched: 6. This CDR3 has 14 amino acids. In nucleotides, the CDR3 is TGTGCCAGCAGCTTACCCGACAGGGCCGATGAGCAGTTCTTC. Encoded protein: CASSLPDRADEQFF. Supplemented by reference TRBV7-3 and TRBJ2-1, the full variable domain reads GAGVSQTPSNKVTEKGKYVELRCDPISGHTALYWYRQSLGQGPEFLIYFQGTGAADDSGLPNDRFFAVRPEGSVSTLKIQRTERGDSAVYLCASSLPDRADEQFFGPGTRLTVL.

The chain joins TRBV4-1 to TRBJ1-2, with D maybe TRBD1 (6 bases). V was pared by 4 bases and J by 4 bases, with 13 bases between. CDR1 and CDR2 from the germline V gene are MGHRA and YSYEKL. CDR3 length: 14 residues. The CDR3 bases are TGCGCCAGCAGCCTGCTCAGGGGTGGCTATGGCTACACCTTC. The encoded protein is CASSLLRGGYGYTF.

The genes are TRBV28 and TRBJ1-5; unclear D gene. Germline V gene lookup returns CDR1 MDHEN and CDR2 SYDVKM. V lost 5 bases to trimming and J lost 7 bases, with 12 bases between them. This CDR3 comprises 13 residues. The CDR3 sequence: CASSPYTSQPQHF. The CDR3, as DNA: TGTGCCAGCAGTCCCTATACCTCGCAGCCCCAGCATTTT.

The chain joins TRBV11-2 to TRBJ1-2; possibly TRBD1 for D (6 bases). Germline V gene data show CDR1 as SGHAT and CDR2 as FQNNGV. Trimming pared 0 bases from V and 8 bases from J, leaving 13 bases between. The CDR3 contains 14 residues. CDR3 coding DNA: TGTGCCAGCAGCTTAGAACAGGGCCGCTGGGGCTACACCTTC. It encodes CASSLEQGRWGYTF.

This clone appeared a single time. This rearrangement joins TRBV5-1 to TRBJ2-1, with 10 bases matching TRBD2. In germline, CDR1 is SGHRS, CDR2 YFSETQ. V was clipped by 1 base and J by 1 base; unmatched bases: 8. The CDR3 consists of 18 residues. The CDR3 loop reads CASSLTPSGSGSYNEQFF. In DNA form, the CDR3 reads TGCGCCAGCAGCTTGACACCTAGCGGGAGTGGTTCCTACAATGAGCAGTTCTTC.

V and J are TRBV4-2 and TRBJ1-1; D is ambiguous. Germline V gene lookup returns CDR1 LGHNA and CDR2 YNFKEQ. This CDR3 comprises 12 residues. V shed 4 bases and J shed 7 bases, with 10 bases lying between them. The CDR3 DNA is TGTGCCAGCAGCCGGGGAGACCTTGAAGCTTTCTTT. Its protein product is CASSRGDLEAFF.

In its sample, this clone was seen a few times. The chain carries TRBV20-1 and TRBJ1-4; the D is unclear. The CDR3 is 11 residues long. The V and J ends lost 5 bases and 5 bases respectively, with 6 bases between them. Germline CDR1 and CDR2: DFQATT and SNEGSKA (reference sequence). CDR3 sequence: CSAFQNEKLFF. CDR3 nucleotides: TGCAGTGCTTTTCAGAATGAAAAACTGTTTTTT.

This clone was found a few times. The chain joins TRBV6-1 to TRBJ2-7, with 7 nucleotides matching TRBD1. The CDR3 has 15 residues. Trimming at V came to 1 base and at J to 4 bases, leaving 7 bases not matched to a gene. Germline-derived CDR1 and CDR2 are MNHNS and SASEGT. Written as DNA, the CDR3 is TGTGCCAGCAGTGAAGAGGGGGCAGGGTTGTACGAGCAGTACTTC. As protein: CASSEEGAGLYEQYF.

The gene calls are TRBV5-1 and TRBJ2-7; 8 bases agree with TRBD2. The CDR3 is 13 amino acids. After removal of 7 bases from V and 6 bases from J, the junction contained 9 bases not matched to a gene. CDR1 is SGHRS, CDR2 YFSETQ, per germline. CDR3 sequence: CASAGGEGGEQYF. In DNA, the CDR3 is TGCGCCAGCGCCGGGGGGGAGGGCGGCGAGCAGTACTTC.